One and the same sample provided the 29 T cell receptor beta chains below, sequenced in a study of breast tumors, draining lymph nodes, adjacent tissues. One entry per CDR3 protein results from TCRdb running MiXCR on the multiplex PCR reads. The sample gives about 130,000 distinct CDR3 sequences, more than 20% of which show up once; roughly 2.7% is in the top ten. Axillary draining lymph nodes of breast cancer patients supplied the node samples. Sequencing input: axillary lymph node tissue. The source is a female donor with breast cancer. Some clones in this sample may be carry-over from other donors' samples.

As regards this clonotype: This may stem from a read error, because a much larger clone lies one nucleotide away. The V call is TRBV7-2, the J call TRBJ2-5, with TRBD2 matching over 9 bases. Looked up from germline, CDR1 is SGHTA and CDR2 is FQGNSA. This CDR3 comprises 14 residues. V lost 3 bases, J lost 5 bases, and 4 bases stayed unmatched. CDR3 DNA: TGTGCCAGCAGCTTCCGCGGGAGGGGTGAGACCCAGTACTTC. This translates into CASSFRGRGETQYF. Based on the CDR3 plus reference TRBV7-2 and TRBJ2-5, the full variable domain is GAGVSQSPSNKVTEKGKDVELRCDPISGHTALYWYRQSLGQGLEFLIYFQGNSAPDKSGLPSDRFSAERTGGSVSTLTIQRTQQEDSAVYLCASSFRGRGETQYFGPGTRLLVL.

This clonotype occurred many times. V and J are TRBV20-1 and TRBJ1-5; TRBD1 aligns across 8 bases. CDR1 is DFQATT and CDR2 is SNEGSKA in the germline V gene (reference sequence). The CDR3 spans 16 residues. V dropped 6 bases and J dropped 0; count of bases not matched to a gene: 10. This CDR3 is CSAARQGRYSNQPQHF. The CDR3 DNA sequence: TGCAGTGCCGCTAGACAGGGGAGGTATAGCAATCAGCCCCAGCATTTT.

The chain carries TRBV6-1 and TRBJ1-2; 9 bases match TRBD1. The CDR3 extends over 15 amino acids. Losses at the gene ends were 2 bases for V and 3 bases for J; bases not matched to a gene: 4. Germline V gene data show CDR1 as MNHNS and CDR2 as SASEGT. CDR3 sequence: CASSERRTGDYGYTF. In DNA form, the CDR3 reads TGTGCCAGCAGTGAAAGGCGGACAGGGGACTATGGCTACACCTTC.

The table lists this clonotype with many counts. This chain connects TRBV5-8 to TRBJ2-1; TRBD2 aligns across 7 bases. Germline V gene data show CDR1 as SGHTS and CDR2 as YDEGEE. The CDR3 extends over 15 amino acids. Trimming took 0 bases from V and 8 from J; bases not matched to a gene: 8. The CDR3 is CASSLGGLGDDEQFF. CDR3 DNA: TGTGCCAGCAGCTTGGGAGGACTAGGTGACGATGAGCAGTTCTTC.

This clonotype was picked up many times. The chain combines TRBV5-4 with TRBJ2-2; no firm D call. Trimming took 0 bases from V and 4 from J, leaving 16 bases between them. Germline V gives CDR1 SGHNT, CDR2 YYREEE (reference sequence). This CDR3 is built from 17 residues. The CDR3 region is CASSLVSRVGPTGELFF. CDR3 nucleotide sequence: TGTGCCAGCAGCTTGGTGTCTAGAGTTGGACCCACCGGGGAGCTGTTTTTT.

For this clonotype: Given a much more abundant clone one base away, this may be a read error. V gene TRBV19 combines with J gene TRBJ2-1, with D possibly TRBD2 on 5 matching bases. This CDR3 has 15 amino acids. The germline V gene encodes CDR1 LNHDA and CDR2 SQIVND (reference sequence). As DNA, the CDR3 is TGTGCCAGTACCCATGGAGGTTCCTCCTACAATGAGCCGTTCTTC. Amino acids: CASTHGGSSYNEPFF.

This clonotype was found many times. The CDR3 coding sequence is TGTGCCAGCACCCCGGGACTAGCGGGCACCGGGGAGCTGTTTTTT. It encodes CASTPGLAGTGELFF. J is TRBJ2-2 and V is TRBV6-5; 12 bases align to TRBD2. CDR1 MNHEY and CDR2 SVGAGI come from the germline V gene. V was pared by 7 bases and J by 4 bases, with 4 bases of the junction left unmatched. The CDR3 sequence is 15 residues long.

This clonotype was detected many times. The rearrangement joins TRBV7-9 to TRBJ2-1; 7 nucleotides align to TRBD1. The V and J ends lost 5 bases and 7 bases, in that order; junction bases with no gene match: 8. CDR3 length equals 14 residues. Germline values: CDR1 SEHNR, CDR2 FQNEAQ (reference sequence). In DNA form, the CDR3 reads TGTGCCAGCAGCCCAGGGACAGTGGGGAATGAGCAGTTCTTC. Protein sequence: CASSPGTVGNEQFF.

This clonotype was counted at least ten times. CDR3 DNA sequence: TGTGCCAGCAGCTGGGGGAGGAACACAGATACGCAGTATTTT. It codes for CASSWGRNTDTQYF. The V and J genes are TRBV7-2 and TRBJ2-3; possible D gene TRBD2, 6 bases. Trimming left V 4 bases short and J 2 bases short, with 10 bases between. Germline CDR1 reads SGHTA; CDR2 reads FQGNSA. This CDR3 is built from 14 residues.

Regarding this clonotype: This may arise from a read error, as a much more abundant clone is one base away. The chain recombines TRBV7-9 with TRBJ2-3, with D possibly being TRBD1 (6 bases). CDR3 length equals 15 residues. Germline V gene data show CDR1 as SEHNR and CDR2 as FQNEAQ (reference sequence). Trimming removed 4 bases from V and 4 bases from J, with 15 bases in between. CDR3 in amino acids: CASSSTGRGPDTQYF. The CDR3 bases are TGTGCCAGCAGCTCAACCGGCAGGGGCCCAGATACGCAGTATTTT.

This clonotype was seen a handful of times. This chain links TRBV5-6 with TRBJ2-1, with unresolved D. Trimming stripped 0 bases from V and 6 bases from J, with 7 bases between. CDR1 and CDR2 (germline): SGHDT, YYEEEE. The CDR3 length is 13 residues. CDR3 in amino acids: CASSLGLTNEQFF. DNA of the CDR3: TGTGCCAGCAGCTTGGGGCTTACCAATGAGCAGTTCTTC.

A note on this clonotype: A single base separates this from a much larger clone, so it may be a read error. The chain joins TRBV2 to TRBJ2-5; 9 bases are a match to TRBD1. With 8 bases clipped from V and 0 bases from J, the junction kept 7 bases outside the gene matches. Germline CDR1 is SNHLY and CDR2 is FYNNEI. This CDR3 spans 15 amino acids. This chain's CDR3 is CASSTGGPYQETQYF. The CDR3 DNA reads TGTGCCAGCTCTACAGGGGGCCCGTACCAAGAGACCCAGTACTTC.

As concerns this clonotype: A much larger clone sits a single nucleotide away, making a read error possible. V gene TRBV15 combines with J gene TRBJ1-5; no clear D gene. The CDR3 contains 12 residues. CDR1 LNHNV and CDR2 YYDKDF come from the germline V gene (reference sequence). For the CDR3, the DNA is TGTGCCACCAGCGGAGACGGTCAGCCCCAGCATTTT. Its translation: CATSGDGQPQHF.

Concerning this clonotype: With a much larger clone just one base away, this may be a read error. The rearrangement joins TRBV28 to TRBJ2-1; TRBD1 matches at 12 bases. The CDR3 has 15 amino acids. CDR1 MDHEN and CDR2 SYDVKM come from the germline V gene. CDR3 DNA sequence: TGTGCCAGCAGTTCTCCGGGACAGGGGGCGCGGGAGCGGTTCTTC. Its protein is CASSSPGQGARERFF.

Of note for this clonotype: This clone may be a read error of a much larger clone one base away. V and J are TRBV11-2 and TRBJ2-7; 7 nucleotides agree with TRBD1. The trim removed 1 base at V and 2 bases at J, leaving 8 bases unmatched. The V gene's germline CDR1 is SGHAT and CDR2 FQNNGV. The CDR3 is 16 amino acids. The DNA for the CDR3 is TGTGCCAGCAGCTTAGCGGCCGGGACAGACACCTACGAGCAGTACTTC. It encodes CASSLAAGTDTYEQYF.

This clonotype was detected only a few times. V usage is TRBV14 and J usage is TRBJ2-3; 11 bases are a match to TRBD2. Germline-derived CDR1 and CDR2 are SGHDN and FVKESK. V trimming: 0 bases; J trimming: 6 bases; junction bases outside the gene matches: 8. This CDR3 is 17 amino acids long. The CDR3 DNA follows: TGTGCCAGCAGCCAAGATGTTAGCGGGAGGGCCGGGGATACGCAGTATTTT. Translating it yields CASSQDVSGRAGDTQYF.

The sample holds many counts of this clonotype. J is TRBJ2-7 and V is TRBV9; D uncertain. Looked up from germline, CDR1 is SGDLS and CDR2 is YYNGEE. Deletions cut 4 bases from V and 5 bases from J, with 13 bases between. There are 13 residues in the CDR3. CDR3 sequence: CASSHTGFHEQYF. The CDR3 DNA is TGTGCCAGCAGCCACACGGGTTTCCACGAGCAGTACTTC.

This clonotype has only a few counts. J is TRBJ1-5 and V is TRBV19; D is unclear. The V end lost 6 bases, the J end lost 4 bases, and 16 bases lay between the germline ends. The CDR3 is 15 residues long. Germline CDR1 reads LNHDA; CDR2 reads SQIVND (reference sequence). The DNA of the CDR3 is TGTGCCAGTAGCGGCTCCGGGCTTAATAATCAGCCCCAGCATTTT. Encoded protein: CASSGSGLNNQPQHF.

This clonotype showed up many times. The J gene is TRBJ2-3, the V gene TRBV7-9; perhaps TRBD1 as D (5 bases). The CDR3 contains 11 residues. Trimming stripped 8 bases from V and 4 bases from J, with 7 bases between. CDR1 and CDR2 from the germline V gene are SEHNR and FQNEAQ (reference sequence). CDR3 residues: CASGQADTQYF. CDR3 nucleotide sequence: TGTGCCAGCGGACAAGCAGATACGCAGTATTTT. The complete variable domain, with remaining parts taken from reference TRBV7-9 and TRBJ2-3, reads DTGVSQNPRHKITKRGQNVTFRCDPISEHNRLYWYRQTLGQGPEFLTYFQNEAQLEKSRLLSDRFSAERPKGSFSTLEIQRTEQGDSAMYLCASGQADTQYFGPGTRLTVL.

The table lists this clonotype with many counts. The chain couples TRBV19 to TRBJ2-7; 10 bases are shared with TRBD2. Germline values: CDR1 LNHDA, CDR2 SQIVND (reference sequence). The CDR3 is 16 residues long. Losses at the gene ends were 4 bases for V and 1 base for J; bases not matched to a gene: 7. The CDR3, as DNA: TGTGCCAGTAGTAGGGGTCTAGCGGGAGAGTCCTACGAGCAGTACTTC. Its translation: CASSRGLAGESYEQYF.

This clonotype came up many times. The chain joins TRBV24-1 to TRBJ2-3; D gene uncertain. V lost 1 base to trimming and J lost 0 bases, with 4 bases between them. The CDR3 contains 14 residues. Germline V gene data show CDR1 as KGHDR and CDR2 as SFDVKD. The CDR3 sequence: CATSDLQSTDTQYF. Here the CDR3 DNA reads TGTGCCACCAGTGATTTACAGAGCACAGATACGCAGTATTTT.

As concerns this clonotype: This is likely a read error, given that the CDR3 carries no conserved phenylalanine or tryptophan at its end. The chain links TRBV20-1 to TRBJ2-5; weak D call: TRBD2 (6 bases). Trimming took off 2 bases at V and 5 bases at J, with 12 bases between the two ends. CDR3 size: 13 residues. Germline V gives CDR1 DFQATT, CDR2 SNEGSKA (reference sequence). The chain's CDR3 is CSARWAGRETQYS. In DNA, the CDR3 is TGCAGTGCTAGATGGGCAGGGAGGGAGACCCAGTACTCC.

The table lists this clonotype with many counts. The gene calls are TRBV15 and TRBJ2-2, with D tentatively TRBD2 (5 bases). CDR1 LNHNV and CDR2 YYDKDF come from the germline V gene (reference sequence). The CDR3 spans 14 residues. The germline V and J ends were trimmed by 6 bases and 3 bases, with 11 bases remaining between them. This chain's CDR3 is CATRRAPDTGELFF. CDR3 coding DNA: TGTGCCACCAGGAGGGCTCCGGACACCGGGGAGCTGTTTTTT.

Details on this clonotype: A read error may explain this, as a much larger clone is one base away. The V and J genes are TRBV12-3 or TRBV12-4 and TRBJ2-1, with D uncertain. V lost 8 bases, J lost 7 bases, and 9 bases lay in between. This CDR3 region has 11 residues. For the CDR3, the DNA is TGTGCCAGCTGGTATCAGAATGAGCAGTTCTTC. Its translation: CASWYQNEQFF.

This chain joins TRBV5-4 and TRBJ2-7, with 11 bases identical to TRBD2. Germline-derived CDR1 and CDR2 are SGHNT and YYREEE (reference sequence). The CDR3 sequence is 15 residues long. V lost 4 bases, J lost 1 base, and 4 bases stayed unmatched. CDR3 amino acids: CASSPTSGKSYEQYF. The CDR3 bases are TGTGCCAGCAGCCCGACTAGCGGGAAATCCTACGAGCAGTACTTC.

This clonotype occurred many times. The chain uses TRBV4-3 and TRBJ2-1; D gene unclear. Trimming shortened V by 0 bases and J by 0 bases, and 6 bases separated the two germline ends. This CDR3 has 15 amino acids. Germline CDR1 is LGHNA and CDR2 is YSLEER. In DNA form, the CDR3 reads TGCGCCAGCAGCCAAGACAGGAGCTCCTACAATGAGCAGTTCTTC. Protein: CASSQDRSSYNEQFF.

The chain joins TRBV29-1 to TRBJ2-1; D might be TRBD2 (6 bases). Between the trimmed V and J ends, which lost 7 bases and 10 bases, there was a span of 14 bases. Germline-derived CDR1 and CDR2 are SQVTM and ANQGSEA. This CDR3 spans 11 amino acids. CDR3 protein: CSAGGAVEQFF. Written as DNA, the CDR3 is TGCAGCGCTGGCGGGGCCGTGGAGCAGTTCTTC.

This sequence joins TRBV11-3 and TRBJ2-2; tentatively, D is TRBD2 (7 bases). Germline V gives CDR1 SGHNT, CDR2 YENEEA. Trimming shortened V by 6 bases and J by 3 bases, and 14 bases separated the two germline ends. The CDR3 runs to 15 residues. The CDR3 sequence is CASRGGGRDTGELFF. CDR3 sequence (DNA): TGTGCCAGCAGGGGGGGCGGGAGAGACACCGGGGAGCTGTTTTTT.

On this clonotype itself: This may be a read error, as it is one base from a much larger clone. The conserved phenylalanine or tryptophan is not found at the CDR3 terminus, so this likely reflects a read error. The chain has TRBV3-1 and TRBJ2-7; 10 bases align to TRBD2. CDR1 and CDR2 (germline): LGHDT, YNNKEL (reference sequence). CDR3 size: 16 residues. V trimming: 2 bases; J trimming: 5 bases; junction bases outside the gene matches: 9. CDR3 coding DNA: TGTGCCAGCAGCCAACCGGGACTAGCGAATAGAAACGAGCAGTACCTC. Translated, it gives CASSQPGLANRNEQYL.